This TCR beta chain stems from a study of OX40 agonist ivuxolimab in advanced cancers. Study-level findings and limits: Low normalized clonal expansion also occurred in some nonresponding patients. Researchers report that CD8+ T cells had, on average, more expanded clones than CD4+. Clonal expansion from baseline to week 6 occurred in both CD4+ and CD8+ T cells.

In the case of this clone: Antigen: not known.

This CDR3 is 17 amino acids long. The germline gives CDR1 MGHRA, CDR2 YSYEKL. V dropped 0 bases and J dropped 5 bases, with 17 bases sitting between them. The table came from immunoSEQ multiplex PCR; TCRdb's copy has only in-frame clones and leaves some out. The data contain around 94,000 clones, more than 85% of them singletons. The sequences come from CD4+ or CD8+ T cells sorted from blood, collected in a trial of the OX40 agonist ivuxolimab. This sequence joins TRBV4-1 and TRBJ2-1; no clear D. The sequence derives from an adult with an advanced solid tumor such as melanoma, head and neck, liver or kidney cancer. The DNA for the CDR3 is TGCGCCAGCAGCCAAGATCAGGACCCCCTACTTAACAATGAGCAGTTCTTC. Its translation: CASSQDQDPLLNNEQFF.